This T cell receptor beta chain was identified during a study of molecular identifiers for immune sequencing clone quantification (dated by TCRdb to the late 2010s). Regarding the study in general: For a replicate experiment, RNA from around 20,000 or 100,000 naive CD8 T cells was divided into five aliquots, of which four were sequenced. The study was a methods study using CD8 T cells to benchmark molecular-identifier clustering-based TCR repertoire sequencing (MIDCIRS) and TCR RNA copy counting.

Libraries of naive CD8 T cells were built from anywhere between about 19,000 and 1,000,000 sorted cells, with 10%, 30% or 50% of the purified RNA used. Naive CD8 T cells were FACS-sorted as CD8+CD4-CCR7+CD45RA+ on a BD FACSAria II into RLT Plus buffer. Roughly 10 TCR copies' worth of Jurkat RNA were spiked into roughly 19,000-1,000,000 naive CD8 T cell samples to test detection sensitivity. Enrichment of CD8 T cells was done with RosetteSep CD8+ T Cell Enrichment Cocktail plus Ficoll-Paque, and ACK red cell lysis came afterward. Beyond this particular receptor, the publication reports: Highly expanded clone sizes could be underestimated because identical TCR molecules may share a barcode. Without barcode sub-clustering, chimeric consensus sequences inflated TCR diversity; chimeras reached as high as 47%. In CMV-specific effector cells, clones with more than 20 RNA copies accounted for over 99% of molecules, whereas in naive cells such clones accounted for under 1%. A single cell's worth of spiked-in Jurkat TCR RNA was reported detectable even among some 920,000 naive CD8 T cells. The naive libraries included spiked-in Jurkat TCR RNA (around 9 copies' worth), and this RNA is not part of the donor repertoire. Modeling indicated roughly 3.2 TCR RNA copies recovered per cell, compared with around 10 by digital PCR, which implies a capture efficiency of approximately 31%.

The CDR3 measures 14 amino acids from cysteine to phenylalanine. CDR3 DNA only is kept here, 42 bases in frame from base 1. V is clipped by 5 bases and J by 1 base, and the sequence between their germline boundaries is 11 bases long. From the germline V gene, CDR1 is SGHVS and CDR2 is FNYEAQ. This clonotype was counted between two and nine times. The clone's antigen remains unknown. No base qualities exist here, and no much larger clone lies one base off it. The library was made by PCR. The sample was run on an Illumina HiSeq 4000. Bulk TCR libraries were prepared as previously described, using TCR primers listed in Table S5. The Qiagen AllPrep DNA/RNA kit was used to purify total RNA. Reads from multiple sequencing runs of the same library were pooled before analysis. On the study's bioinformatics: Reads were retained only if the reads had an exact TCR constant sequence, and the retained reads were trimmed to 150 nt and grouped according to their 12-nt molecular barcodes. Reads inside each barcode group were sub-clustered using a 15% Levenshtein threshold, and a quality-weighted consensus sequence was constructed for each RNA molecule. Non-functional sequences were discarded, and so were lower-count sequences lying one edit away from another sequence. On the basis of fitting two negative binomial distributions, barcode sub-clusters with fewer than 20% of the maximum read count were discarded. TCRdb reprocessing: public reads trimmed at Q25 with fastp, clones called with MiXCR, in-frame beta chains kept. Entries are consolidated by CDR3 protein sequence, retaining the most common genes and DNA. The authors' filters were not applied to this entry. This sample comprises approximately 500,000 distinct CDR3 sequences, 20% to 25% of them detected only once. The top ten constitute roughly 0.81% of the sample.

This TCR came from a human donor in good health. Some libraries in this study had Jurkat cell RNA spiked in. The sequence joins TRBV7-6 to TRBJ1-1; the D gene cannot be named for sure. The sample comprised naive CD8+ T cells from blood, with Jurkat cell RNA spiked in. The cell subset or site label, as the study defines it: FACS-sorted CD8+CD4-CCR7+CD45RA+ naive T cells. At the DNA level, the sequence is TGTGCCAGCAGCCAGCTTGGGTCGAACACTGAAGCTTTCTTT. This yields the protein CASSQLGSNTEAFF.